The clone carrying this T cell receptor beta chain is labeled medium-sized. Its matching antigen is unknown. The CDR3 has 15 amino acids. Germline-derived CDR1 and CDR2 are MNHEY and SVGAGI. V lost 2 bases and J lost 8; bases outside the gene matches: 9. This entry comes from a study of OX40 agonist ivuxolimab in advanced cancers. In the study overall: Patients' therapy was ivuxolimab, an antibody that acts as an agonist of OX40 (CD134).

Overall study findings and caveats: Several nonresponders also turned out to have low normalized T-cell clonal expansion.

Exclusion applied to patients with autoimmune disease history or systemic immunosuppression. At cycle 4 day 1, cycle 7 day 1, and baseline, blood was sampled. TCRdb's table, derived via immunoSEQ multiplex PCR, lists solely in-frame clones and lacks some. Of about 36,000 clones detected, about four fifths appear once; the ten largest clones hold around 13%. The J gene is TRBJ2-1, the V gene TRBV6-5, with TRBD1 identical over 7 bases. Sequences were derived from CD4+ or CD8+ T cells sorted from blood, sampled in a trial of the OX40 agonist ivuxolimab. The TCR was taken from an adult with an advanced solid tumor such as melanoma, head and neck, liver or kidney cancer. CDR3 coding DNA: TGTGCCAGCAGTTACGTGACAGGGCAATTGGATGAGCAGTTCTTC. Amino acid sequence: CASSYVTGQLDEQFF.